The source of this T cell receptor (beta chain) is a study of blood T cell repertoires in COVID-19. Turning to the study itself: PBMCs, B-cell-depleted T cells, or T cells were the source of the cDNA or gDNA that made up the material.

In Seattle, patients joined the study during active infection and were tracked longitudinally. As originally analysed: How many nucleated cells were present was estimated from reference gene primer amplification. This table comes from immunoSEQ multiplex PCR, and its TCRdb copy is limited to in-frame clones, with some not included. That table supplies the V and J calls and clone size; D and trimming were determined from the DNA. The sample records some 370,000 clones, around 87% being singletons. CDR1 and CDR2 (germline): SQVTM, ANQGSEA. This CDR3 spans 16 amino acids. Trimming took off 3 bases at V and 0 bases at J, with 15 bases between the two ends.

The chain carries TRBV29-1 and TRBJ1-3, with D maybe TRBD1 (6 bases). The origin of this receptor is a woman aged 30 to 39 with COVID-19, enrolled during active disease. Sequencing was performed on peripheral blood. The CDR3 is CSVDPMGDTSGNTIYF. The CDR3 region has the DNA TGCAGCGTTGACCCTATGGGGGACACCTCTGGAAACACCATATATTTT. Using reference TRBV29-1 and TRBJ1-3 for the parts outside the CDR3, the full variable domain is SAVISQKPSRDICQRGTSLTIQCQVDSQVTMMFWYRQQPGQSLTLIATANQGSEATYESGFVIDKFPISRPNLTFSTLTVSNMSPEDSSIYLCSVDPMGDTSGNTIYFGEGSWLTVV.